These 18 T cell receptor beta chains originate from one sample sequenced in a study of cytomegalovirus exposure and HLA in healthy donors. With 60 Vbeta and 13 Jbeta primers, the PCR was carried out. The assay was immunoSEQ multiplex PCR, and TCRdb's table has in-frame clones only and misses some. The profile shows 110,000 to 150,000 clones, almost 85% of them singletons. The sequenced sample consisted of PBMCs. The receptors derive from a woman aged 60-70 years in good health and CMV-seropositive.

A few counts support this clone. This rearrangement joins TRBV7-9 to TRBJ2-5; TRBD2 agrees at 8 bases. The end of the DNA fits TRBJ2-7 better, so the J call may be wrong. Germline assignment: CDR1 SEHNR and CDR2 FQNEAQ (reference sequence). CDR3 length: 15 amino acids. In DNA form, the CDR3 reads TGTGCCAGCAGCTTATCCGCTAGCGGGCCCTACGAGCAGTACTTC. Amino acids: CASSLSASGPYEQYF.

This sequence joins TRBV27 and TRBJ1-5; D is ambiguous. The CDR3 extends over 14 amino acids. The germline V gene encodes CDR1 MNHEY and CDR2 SMNVEV (reference sequence). V gave up 0 bases and J gave up 7 bases, with 10 bases separating them. CDR3: CASSLSSLAQPQHF. The CDR3 DNA reads TGTGCCAGCAGTTTATCGTCTCTCGCGCAGCCCCAGCATTTT.

The count of this clone is one. The V gene is TRBV4-1, the J gene TRBJ1-2, with TRBD1 identical over 9 bases. J gave up 7 bases and V 4 bases, and 16 bases lay outside the gene matches. This CDR3 comprises 17 residues. Germline V gives CDR1 MGHRA, CDR2 YSYEKL. In DNA form, the CDR3 reads TGCGCCAGCAGCCTTACGATCCTGGGACAGGGAAGGAGTGGCTACACCTTC. It codes for CASSLTILGQGRSGYTF.

This clone has just one count. The chain uses TRBV18 and TRBJ1-4; D gene unclear. Germline CDR1 reads KGHSH; CDR2 reads LQKENI. V lost 0 bases to trimming and J lost 7 bases, with 18 bases between them. The CDR3 covers 17 residues. The DNA for the CDR3 is TGTGCCAGCTCACCACCGGCGAATGCGGTCGTGGGTGAAAAACTGTTTTTT. Its translation: CASSPPANAVVGEKLFF.

This chain links TRBV6-1 with TRBJ1-1; TRBD1 agrees at 10 bases. The CDR3 runs to 13 residues. Trimming removed 4 bases from V and 4 bases from J; junction bases left unmatched: 0. CDR1 is MNHNS and CDR2 is SASEGT in the germline V gene. The CDR3 spells CASSGQGATEAFF. The CDR3 nucleotides are TGTGCCAGCAGTGGACAGGGGGCCACTGAAGCTTTCTTT.

J is TRBJ1-3 and V is TRBV30, with D tentatively TRBD1 (6 bases). The CDR3 covers 17 residues. Germline V gene data show CDR1 as GTSNPN and CDR2 as SVGIG (reference sequence). V was clipped by 0 bases and J by 0 bases, with 15 bases between them. The CDR3 sequence is CAWSVRTAGNSGNTIYF. The CDR3 nucleotides read TGTGCCTGGAGTGTACGGACAGCTGGTAACTCTGGAAACACCATATATTTT.

CDR3 loop: CASSITVVSNQPQHF. CDR3 sequence (DNA): TGTGCCAGTAGTATAACGGTTGTTAGCAATCAGCCCCAGCATTTT. J is TRBJ1-5 and V is TRBV19; D is ambiguous. Between the trimmed V and J ends, which lost 2 bases and 0 bases, there was a span of 8 bases. Germline CDR1 LNHDA, CDR2 SQIVND (reference sequence). This CDR3 contains 15 residues.

Here the CDR3 reads CASSVVAGGNNEQFF. The DNA for the CDR3 is TGTGCCAGCAGCGTAGTTGCGGGAGGTAACAATGAGCAGTTCTTC. The rearrangement links TRBV9 to TRBJ2-1, with 8 bases matching TRBD2. The CDR3 has 15 amino acids. Germline V gene lookup returns CDR1 SGDLS and CDR2 YYNGEE. With 0 bases clipped from V and 5 bases from J, the junction kept 4 bases outside the gene matches.

The chain has TRBV30 and TRBJ2-1; 10 bases agree with TRBD1. J gave up 10 bases and V 4 bases, and 13 bases lay outside the gene matches. CDR3 length: 15 residues. Germline CDR1 is GTSNPN and CDR2 is SVGIG (reference sequence). CDR3 residues: CAWMRPGQGLGEQFF. CDR3 nucleotide sequence: TGTGCCTGGATGAGACCGGGACAGGGGTTGGGGGAGCAGTTCTTC.

This clone was observed once. The J gene is TRBJ2-3, the V gene TRBV20-1; D not certain. CDR3 length: 10 amino acids. From germline, CDR1 is DFQATT and CDR2 SNEGSKA (reference sequence). Trimming removed 6 bases at V and 4 bases at J, with 5 bases between. The CDR3 nucleotides are TGCAGTGCCTTAGCAGATACGCAGTATTTT. Protein: CSALADTQYF.

The rearrangement links TRBV13 to TRBJ2-1; TRBD1 matches 11 bases. The V gene end was trimmed by 5 bases and the J gene end by 6 bases; junction bases not matched to a gene: 6. Germline CDR1 and CDR2: PRHDT and FYEKMQ (reference sequence). The CDR3 covers 15 residues. Here the CDR3 reads CASSLTGTGGNEQFF. CDR3 DNA: TGTGCCAGCAGCCTAACCGGGACAGGGGGCAATGAGCAGTTCTTC.

V and J are TRBV9 and TRBJ1-2, with D unresolved. CDR1 and CDR2 (germline): SGDLS, YYNGEE. V was shortened by 0 bases and J by 4 bases, with 7 bases between the two germline ends. The CDR3 covers 13 residues. The CDR3 reads CASSVDGSYGYTF. As DNA, the CDR3 is TGTGCCAGCAGCGTAGACGGGTCCTATGGCTACACCTTC. The full variable domain, with the rest looked up from reference TRBV9 and TRBJ1-2, is DSGVTQTPKHLITATGQRVTLRCSPRSGDLSVYWYQQSLDQGLQFLIQYYNGEERAKGNILERFSAQQFPDLHSELNLSSLELGDSALYFCASSVDGSYGYTFGSGTRLTVV.

The chain joins TRBV7-2 to TRBJ2-7; 12 positions agree with TRBD1. CDR3 length equals 15 residues. Germline trimming cut 2 bases from V and 4 bases from J; bases unmatched to any gene: 3. Germline CDR1 reads SGHTA; CDR2 reads FQGNSA. The CDR3 DNA reads as TGTGCCAGCAGCTTATCGGGACAGGGGGCTTACGAGCAGTACTTC. This encodes CASSLSGQGAYEQYF. Combining the CDR3 with reference TRBV7-2 and TRBJ2-7 gives the whole variable domain GAGVSQSPSNKVTEKGKDVELRCDPISGHTALYWYRQSLGQGLEFLIYFQGNSAPDKSGLPSDRFSAERTGGSVSTLTIQRTQQEDSAVYLCASSLSGQGAYEQYFGPGTRLTVT.

The chain carries TRBV18 and TRBJ2-7; a possible D gene is TRBD1 (5 bases). CDR3 length: 13 residues. Per germline, CDR1 KGHSH and CDR2 LQKENI. V was cut by 3 bases and J by 7 bases, with 13 bases left in between. CDR3 sequence reads: CASSPQGTWEQYF. DNA for the CDR3: TGTGCCAGCTCACCGCAGGGAACTTGGGAGCAGTACTTC.

The rearrangement uses TRBV11-2 and TRBJ1-2; no clear D. Trimming left V 2 bases short and J 4 bases short, with 8 bases between. Germline values: CDR1 SGHAT, CDR2 FQNNGV. There are 13 residues in the CDR3. This CDR3 is CASSLKLGYGYTF. Here the CDR3 DNA reads TGTGCCAGCAGCTTAAAACTAGGCTATGGCTACACCTTC.

V is TRBV4-1 and J is TRBJ2-1; 10 nucleotides agree with TRBD1. V dropped 3 bases and J dropped 5; count of bases not matched to a gene: 7. CDR1 is MGHRA, CDR2 YSYEKL, per germline. This CDR3 has 16 amino acids. The CDR3 bases are TGCGCCAGCAGCCACTTTCCCGGGACAGGGGACAATGAGCAGTTCTTC. Translating gives CASSHFPGTGDNEQFF.

V and J are TRBV9 and TRBJ1-4; maybe TRBD1 (5 bases). The germline gives CDR1 SGDLS, CDR2 YYNGEE. The CDR3 length is 14 residues. V gave up 3 bases and J gave up 2 bases, with 8 bases separating them. The CDR3 here is CASSETVTNEKLFF. The CDR3 DNA sequence: TGTGCCAGCAGCGAGACAGTCACTAATGAAAAACTGTTTTTT.

The CDR3 sequence: CASSARGFSYEQYF. The CDR3 DNA follows: TGTGCCAGCAGTGCCAGGGGGTTTTCCTACGAGCAGTACTTC. V usage is TRBV25-1 and J usage is TRBJ2-5, with 7 bases that match TRBD1. The J call may be in error: the DNA end matches TRBJ2-7 better. Germline CDR1 is MGHDK and CDR2 is SYGVNS. This CDR3 region has 14 residues.